The rows below give T cell receptor beta chains drawn from one sample of a study of blood T cell repertoires in COVID-19. The assay was immunoSEQ multiplex PCR, and TCRdb's table has in-frame clones only and misses some. This table holds approximately 500,000 clones, approximately 91% found once. The sequenced sample consisted of peripheral blood. These receptors came from a woman between 50 and 59 years old with COVID-19, enrolled during active disease. Both conserved end residues are part of each CDR3. D genes are given only for firm matches.

D: TRBD1
J: TRBJ1-5
V: TRBV3-1/TRBV3-2
CDR3: CASSPQGRDQPQHF

D: -
J: TRBJ1-1
V: TRBV3-1/TRBV3-2
CDR3: CASTQGRVNTEAFF

D: -
J: TRBJ2-3
V: TRBV29-1
CDR3: CSAVPPAGSSDTQYF

D: TRBD2
J: TRBJ2-7
V: TRBV6-1
CDR3: CASSERVLAVPYEQYF

D: TRBD1
J: TRBJ2-1
V: TRBV3-1/TRBV3-2
CDR3: CASSHTPTGIYNEQFF

D: TRBD2
J: TRBJ2-3
V: TRBV5-1
CDR3: CASSGPSGGYTDTQYF

D: TRBD1
J: TRBJ2-2
V: TRBV19
CDR3: CASGLLGGLDTGELFF

D: -
J: TRBJ2-5
V: TRBV11-2
CDR3: CASSSTRRETQYF

D: TRBD1
J: TRBJ1-6
V: TRBV2
CDR3: CASSEGGQGTPLHF

D: -
J: TRBJ2-7
V: TRBV6-5
CDR3: CASSYGRGRAYEQYF

D: TRBD1
J: TRBJ1-1
V: TRBV18
CDR3: CASSGSGQMNTEAFF

D: -
J: TRBJ2-2
V: TRBV28
CDR3: CASSLTPFAANTGELFF

D: -
J: TRBJ2-5
V: TRBV9
CDR3: CASSVDGGNEETQYF

D: TRBD1
J: TRBJ1-5
V: TRBV6-6
CDR3: CASTGQHFNSNQPQHF

D: -
J: TRBJ1-4
V: TRBV30
CDR3: CAWKPGLANEKLFF

D: -
J: TRBJ2-3
V: TRBV27
CDR3: CASSLLRGYSTDTQYF

D: TRBD1
J: TRBJ1-2
V: TRBV19
CDR3: CASSIWTGGGYTF

D: -
J: TRBJ2-2
V: TRBV30
CDR3: CAWSVGQSRNGELFF

D: -
J: TRBJ1-3
V: TRBV4-1
CDR3: CASSEAEGNGNTIYF

D: -
J: TRBJ2-5
V: TRBV4-1
CDR3: CASSPGSGQARQTQYF

D: -
J: TRBJ2-7
V: TRBV27
CDR3: CASSPGRGYEQYF

D: TRBD1
J: TRBJ1-1
V: TRBV5-1
CDR3: CASTRTGMNTEAFF

D: TRBD2
J: TRBJ2-2
V: TRBV2
CDR3: CASSERTSVTGELFF

D: TRBD1
J: TRBJ2-3
V: TRBV6-5
CDR3: CASTPGQGSGTQYF

D: TRBD2
J: TRBJ2-3
V: TRBV30
CDR3: CAWGDRLGGGFSDTQYF